The following is a T cell receptor (beta chain) sequence with its context. Its antigen is currently unknown. This record comes from a study of shared clonotypes between healthy human individuals. Study-level information: Per donor, CD8 memory used one plate, CD8 naive used two, CD4 memory used three and CD4 naive used three. The study, taken as a whole, reports: Sharing across four donors was highest in naive CD4 (around 5%) and lowest in memory CD8 (about 0.4%).

There are 12 residues in the CDR3. Germline V gene lookup returns CDR1 MNHEY and CDR2 SMNVEV (reference sequence). V was shortened by 3 bases and J by 16 bases, with 13 bases between the two germline ends. DNA at about 190 ng, about 30,000 T cell genomes, went into sorted-subset replicate PCRs. In the authors' workflow: Junction-only immunoSEQ data arrived without quality scores, meaning filtering differed. The table came from immunoSEQ multiplex PCR; TCRdb's copy has only in-frame clones and leaves some out. V, J and clone size derive from that table, while D and trimming were established from the DNA sequence. The table has roughly 2 million clones, 95% seen once.

The receptor was derived from a man between 18 and 35 years old in good health. The sample consisted of naive CD4+ T cells sorted from blood. Described subset: CD45RA+ positively selected. This sequence joins TRBV27 and TRBJ1-6; D perhaps matches TRBD1 (5 bases). This chain's CDR3 is CASSFNAGGLHF. CDR3 nucleotide sequence: TGTGCCAGCAGTTTTAACGCTGGGGGTCTCCACTTT.